The source of this T cell receptor (beta chain) is a study of regulatory T cells in long-lasting Graves disease. To make TCR beta libraries, researchers used iRepertoire HTBI primers and Arm-PCR of CDR3 regions. TCRdb re-called the multiplex PCR reads through MiXCR, storing one row per CDR3 protein. The table shows hundreds of thousands of distinct CDR3 sequences, with about 16% occurring only once. Time point meaning: newly diagnosed GD, antithyroid drugs for less than 3 months. The authors made the TCR library using RNA they extracted from PBMCs. CDR3 length: 15 residues. Germline lookup yields CDR1 LNHDA and CDR2 SQIVND (reference sequence). With 3 bases clipped from V and 2 bases from J, the junction kept 7 bases outside the gene matches. This clonotype came up a few times. Its target is unknown. General study results and limits: Repertoires from persistent disease leaned toward TRBV28, TRBJ1-2 and TRBJ2-5.

Separately, the same data were catalogued under a study of T cells in Graves' hyperthyroidism and ophthalmopathy. That publication notes: The HTBI primer set drove a first-round RT-PCR of the TCR CDR3.

The material was peripheral blood mononuclear cells (PBMCs), obtained at new diagnosis, from a patient treated with antithyroid drugs. The chain couples TRBV19 to TRBJ2-7; 7 positions agree with TRBD1. This receptor was identified in a woman aged 35-65 years with Graves disease. CDR3 nucleotide sequence: TGTGCCAGTAGTATTGGACAGGTTTCGGCCTACGAGCAGTACTTC. Its protein is CASSIGQVSAYEQYF.